Following are 32 T cell receptor beta chains from one sample sequenced in a study of response to subunit inactivated influenza vaccine. MiXCR was run by TCRdb on the RT-PCR reads, yielding one entry per CDR3 protein. The data hold about 480,000 distinct CDR3 sequences, with approximately 12% observed a single time. Sequences were derived from PBMCs from blood, sampled about 6 weeks after vaccination. The source is a middle-aged man who received an inactivated influenza vaccine.

This clonotype was counted only a few times. This chain uses TRBV12-3 or TRBV12-4 with TRBJ2-7; D not certain. This CDR3 region has 11 residues. Trimming pared 4 bases from V and 7 bases from J, leaving 8 bases between. CDR3 region: CASSSSREQYF. The CDR3, as DNA: TGTGCCAGCAGTTCCTCCCGAGAGCAGTACTTC.

This clonotype was recorded a few times. One end of the junction fails to match germline, which may point to a read error. The chain couples TRBV10-3 to TRBJ1-2, with D tentatively TRBD1 (5 bases). Germline CDR1 is ENHRY and CDR2 is SYGVKD. This CDR3 region has 12 residues. The DNA for the CDR3 is TGTGCCATCAGTGGCCTTGACCGGGGGAAGATCTTC. This encodes CAISGLDRGKIF.

This clonotype has ten or more counts. This chain joins TRBV29-1 and TRBJ2-1; 8 nucleotides line up with TRBD1. Germline values: CDR1 SQVTM, CDR2 ANQGSEA. The V and J ends lost 3 bases and 2 bases, in that order; junction bases with no gene match: 6. The CDR3 consists of 15 residues. The CDR3 coding sequence is TGCAGCGTTGACTTCGGGACAGGCCCCTACAATGAGCAGTTCTTC. It translates to CSVDFGTGPYNEQFF.

This chain connects TRBV12-3 or TRBV12-4 to TRBJ1-5; D unresolved. The V end was cut by 1 base, the J end by 11 bases, with 9 bases between. This CDR3 spans 12 amino acids. CDR3 nucleotides: TGTGCCAGCAGTTTAGGTCTCGGGTCCCAGCATTTT. Protein sequence: CASSLGLGSQHF.

There are a few counts of this clonotype. This chain connects TRBV20-1 to TRBJ2-2; 15 positions agree with TRBD2. V was pared by 2 bases and J by 4 bases, with 2 bases of the junction left unmatched. Germline V lookup: CDR1 DFQATT, CDR2 SNEGSKA (reference sequence). The CDR3 is 16 residues long. The CDR3, as DNA: TGCAGTGCTAGATCGGGACTAGCGGGGGGCACCGGGGAGCTGTTTTTT. Translation: CSARSGLAGGTGELFF.

This clonotype has more than one count but fewer than ten. This chain connects TRBV12-5 to TRBJ2-2; TRBD2 matches at 8 bases. The CDR3 sequence is 17 residues long. Per the germline V gene, CDR1 is LGHNT and CDR2 is FRNRAP. Germline trimming cut 0 bases from V and 4 bases from J; bases unmatched to any gene: 7. CDR3 residues: CASGLVGRGGSTGELFF. CDR3 bases: TGTGCTAGTGGTTTGGTAGGCCGGGGGGGCTCCACCGGGGAGCTGTTTTTT.

This sequence joins TRBV7-2 and TRBJ2-2; possible D gene TRBD1, 5 bases. This CDR3 contains 17 residues. CDR1 SGHTA and CDR2 FQGNSA come from the germline V gene. Trimming removed 1 base from V and 1 base from J, with 13 bases in between. As DNA, the CDR3 is TGTGCCAGCAGCTTAGTCGTTTCAGGGCGGAACACCGGGGAGCTGTTTTTT. Amino acids: CASSLVVSGRNTGELFF.

The chain recombines TRBV28 with TRBJ1-5; the D is unclear. CDR1 and CDR2 from the germline V gene are MDHEN and SYDVKM. The CDR3 totals 14 residues. V was pared by 6 bases and J by 0 bases, with 9 bases between. The CDR3 nucleotides are TGTGCCAGCAGCGGCAGACATAGCAATCAGCCCCAGCATTTT. This sequence encodes CASSGRHSNQPQHF. The variable domain in full, with the rest retrieved from reference TRBV28 and TRBJ1-5, is DVKVTQSSRYLVKRTGEKVFLECVQDMDHENMFWYRQDPGLGLRLIYFSYDVKMKEKGDIPEGYSVSREKKERFSLILESASTNQTSMYLCASSGRHSNQPQHFGDGTRLSIL.

A few counts support this clonotype. J is TRBJ1-5 and V is TRBV24-1; perhaps TRBD1 as D (6 bases). V was cut by 0 bases and J by 4 bases, with 15 bases left in between. Looked up from germline, CDR1 is KGHDR and CDR2 is SFDVKD. There are 17 residues in the CDR3. The CDR3 coding sequence is TGTGCCACCAGTGATTTGGCAGGGGCAAAACCAAATCAGCCCCAGCATTTT. Its translation: CATSDLAGAKPNQPQHF.

This clonotype occurred a few times. The chain joins TRBV6-2 or TRBV6-3 to TRBJ2-3, with a weak D call TRBD2 (6 bases). V lost 6 bases and J 0 bases, leaving 13 bases between the germline ends. The CDR3 totals 15 residues. The germline V gene encodes CDR1 MNHEY and CDR2 SVGEGT. Written as DNA, the CDR3 is TGTGCCAGCAGCGACGTCGGGAGTAGCACAGATACGCAGTATTTT. Its translation: CASSDVGSSTDTQYF.

The chain couples TRBV10-3 to TRBJ2-7; a weak D match, TRBD2 (6 bases). The germline V gene has CDR1 ENHRY and CDR2 SYGVKD. CDR3 length equals 14 residues. The ends were cut back, 3 bases at V and 3 bases at J, with 12 bases in the middle. CDR3 residues: CAISERRDHYEQYF. CDR3 in DNA: TGTGCCATCAGTGAACGGCGGGATCACTACGAGCAGTACTTC.

This clonotype was seen a few times. The genes are TRBV7-2 and TRBJ1-2; TRBD1 might be the D (5 bases). The CDR3 extends over 15 amino acids. Per germline, CDR1 SGHTA and CDR2 FQGNSA. V was pared by 0 bases and J by 7 bases, with 15 bases between. The CDR3 DNA follows: TGTGCCAGCAGCTTAGCGGGGACGGTCTCTTTTGGCTACACCTTC. This encodes CASSLAGTVSFGYTF.

The gene calls are TRBV6-1 and TRBJ2-1; D is ambiguous. Trimming shortened V by 8 bases and J by 1 base, and 15 bases separated the two germline ends. CDR3 size: 15 residues. The germline V gene encodes CDR1 MNHNS and CDR2 SASEGT. The CDR3 spells CASATGPRSYNEQFF. In nucleotides, the CDR3 is TGTGCCAGCGCCACGGGCCCCCGATCCTACAATGAGCAGTTCTTC.

This clonotype was recorded at least ten times. This chain uses TRBV20-1 with TRBJ2-7, with 11 bases lining up with TRBD2. Germline V gene sequence: CDR1 DFQATT, CDR2 SNEGSKA (reference sequence). V gave up 6 bases and J gave up 6 bases; unmatched junction bases: 10. The CDR3 loop spans 14 amino acids. The CDR3 region has the DNA TGCAGTGCAATAGCGGGAGGGCCGTTGGGCGAGCAGTACTTC. This sequence encodes CSAIAGGPLGEQYF.

The sample holds many counts of this clonotype. A read error may produce the germline difference seen at one junction end. The CDR3 loop is CAISFFPSGRRDRTDTQYF. CDR3 nucleotides: TGTGCCATCAGTTTTTTTCCTAGCGGGAGACGGGATCGCACAGATACGCAGTATTTT. V and J are TRBV12-3 or TRBV12-4 and TRBJ2-3; 10 bases agree with TRBD2. The CDR3 spans 19 residues.

This clonotype was counted between two and nine times. The chain employs TRBV7-6 and TRBJ2-7; D is possibly TRBD1 (6 bases). CDR1 is SGHVS and CDR2 is FNYEAQ in the germline V gene. This CDR3 has 14 amino acids. V lost 5 bases and J lost 5, with 16 bases in between. CDR3 loop: CASSPRDNLNEQYF. Here the CDR3 DNA reads TGTGCCAGCAGCCCCCGGGACAACCTAAACGAGCAGTACTTC.

J is TRBJ2-7 and V is TRBV6-2 or TRBV6-3; 7 bases line up with TRBD1. J gave up 5 bases and V 5 bases, and 3 bases lay outside the gene matches. Germline assignment: CDR1 MNHEY and CDR2 SVGEGT. The CDR3 contains 12 residues. DNA of the CDR3: TGTGCCAGCAGTCAGGGGGTGAACGAGCAGTACTTC. Its translation is CASSQGVNEQYF.

This clonotype was seen more than once but under ten times. The V and J genes are TRBV7-8 and TRBJ1-6, with D unresolved. Deletions cut 6 bases from V and 5 bases from J, with 14 bases between. In germline, CDR1 is SGHVS, CDR2 FQNEAQ. The CDR3 runs to 15 residues. The CDR3 DNA follows: TGTGCCAGCAGACTTATTAGGCTGGATAATTCACCCCTCCACTTT. Amino acid sequence: CASRLIRLDNSPLHF.

This clonotype turned up a few times. The rearrangement joins TRBV5-1 to TRBJ2-7; 9 nucleotides match TRBD1. This CDR3 has 15 residues. Trimming took 3 bases from V and 5 from J; bases not matched to a gene: 9. The germline V gene has CDR1 SGHRS and CDR2 YFSETQ. CDR3 in amino acids: CASSSTGTGNHEQYF. DNA for the CDR3: TGCGCCAGCAGCTCGACCGGGACAGGGAACCACGAGCAGTACTTC.

In its sample, this clonotype was seen a few times. The chain joins TRBV2 to TRBJ2-7; possibly TRBD1 for D (5 bases). This CDR3 has 12 amino acids. V was cut by 2 bases and J by 3 bases, with 5 bases left in between. Per the germline V gene, CDR1 is SNHLY and CDR2 is FYNNEI. The CDR3 reads CASSERGYEQYF. For the CDR3, the DNA is TGTGCCAGCAGTGAAAGGGGCTACGAGCAGTACTTC.

The J gene is TRBJ2-7, the V gene TRBV5-1; 8 bases are shared with TRBD1. The CDR3 has 15 amino acids. V lost 3 bases, J lost 7 bases, and 12 bases stayed unmatched. Germline CDR1 reads SGHRS; CDR2 reads YFSETQ. The CDR3, as DNA: TGCGCCAGCAGCTGGGGGACAGGCCCCCCCGAGGAGCAGTACTTC. Protein: CASSWGTGPPEEQYF. Combining the CDR3 with reference TRBV5-1 and TRBJ2-7 gives the whole variable domain KAGVTQTPRYLIKTRGQQVTLSCSPISGHRSVSWYQQTPGQGLQFLFEYFSETQRNKGNFPGRFSGRQFSNSRSEMNVSTLELGDSALYLCASSWGTGPPEEQYFGPGTRLTVT.

In DNA, the CDR3 is TGTGCCACCAGCAGAGATCACCTTAAAGCTTTCTTT. The encoded protein is CATSRDHLKAFF. The V and J genes are TRBV15 and TRBJ1-1; D unclear. V was pared by 0 bases and J by 9 bases, with 8 bases between. Germline V lookup: CDR1 LNHNV, CDR2 YYDKDF (reference sequence). The CDR3 sequence is 12 residues long.

This clonotype was seen many times. V usage is TRBV20-1 and J usage is TRBJ2-5; a possible D gene is TRBD2 (5 bases). Trimming cost V 2 bases and J 4 bases, with 11 bases left between them. Per the germline V gene, CDR1 is DFQATT and CDR2 is SNEGSKA (reference sequence). The CDR3 is 13 residues long. In nucleotides, the CDR3 is TGCAGTGCTAGATCGGGGAGCGGAGAGACCCAGTACTTC. This gives the protein CSARSGSGETQYF.

This clonotype occurred a few times. The CDR3 region is CASSLPGVAGGTGELFF. CDR3 in DNA: TGTGCCAGCAGCTTACCGGGGGTAGCGGGAGGCACCGGGGAGCTGTTTTTT. The chain has TRBV7-2 and TRBJ2-2; TRBD2 matches 10 bases. The CDR3 loop spans 17 amino acids. V trimming: 2 bases; J trimming: 4 bases; junction bases outside the gene matches: 7. Germline V lookup: CDR1 SGHTA, CDR2 FQGNSA. The full variable domain, with the rest looked up from reference TRBV7-2 and TRBJ2-2, is GAGVSQSPSNKVTEKGKDVELRCDPISGHTALYWYRQSLGQGLEFLIYFQGNSAPDKSGLPSDRFSAERTGGSVSTLTIQRTQQEDSAVYLCASSLPGVAGGTGELFFGEGSRLTVL.

V is TRBV20-1 and J is TRBJ2-5; either TRBD1 or TRBD2 may fit D (7 bases each). V lost 6 bases and J lost 7, with 18 bases in between. Germline CDR1 reads DFQATT; CDR2 reads SNEGSKA (reference sequence). This CDR3 has 13 amino acids. DNA for the CDR3: TGCAGTGCCCCCTGGGGAGGGGGCGTGACCCAGTACTTC. Residues: CSAPWGGGVTQYF.

This clonotype was seen more than once but under ten times. V usage is TRBV12-3 or TRBV12-4 and J usage is TRBJ1-1, with a possible D match to TRBD1 (6 bases). CDR3 length: 14 amino acids. Trimming left V 5 bases short and J 3 bases short, with 13 bases between. The CDR3 sequence is CASSRGEGDTEAFF. The CDR3 coding sequence is TGTGCCAGCAGTAGGGGGGAAGGGGACACTGAAGCTTTCTTT.

In this sample, this clonotype turned up a few times. The J gene is TRBJ1-1, the V gene TRBV11-2; D not resolved. Germline V gene data show CDR1 as SGHAT and CDR2 as FQNNGV. The CDR3 length is 10 residues. V was cut by 5 bases and J by 8 bases, with 6 bases left in between. CDR3: CASSHREAFF. CDR3 bases: TGTGCCAGCAGCCACCGGGAAGCTTTCTTT.

This clonotype has a handful of counts. This chain uses TRBV20-1 with TRBJ1-4; TRBD1 matches 8 bases. The CDR3 runs to 13 residues. The germline V gene encodes CDR1 DFQATT and CDR2 SNEGSKA (reference sequence). V was pared by 4 bases and J by 8 bases, with 6 bases of the junction left unmatched. The CDR3 region has the DNA TGCAGTGCTACAGGGGGCGCGGGGGAAAAACTGTTTTTT. Protein: CSATGGAGEKLFF.

This chain links TRBV28 with TRBJ2-1; perhaps TRBD2 as D (5 bases). The CDR3 is 15 residues long. Trimming took 5 bases from V and 2 from J, leaving 13 bases between them. The germline V gene has CDR1 MDHEN and CDR2 SYDVKM. This CDR3 is CASSGSGSPYNEQFF. CDR3 nucleotide sequence: TGTGCCAGCAGTGGGAGCGGAAGTCCCTACAATGAGCAGTTCTTC.

This clonotype turned up a few times. The chain carries TRBV6-1 and TRBJ2-1; tentatively, D is TRBD2 (7 bases). V lost 6 bases and J lost 7, with 16 bases in between. The germline V gene has CDR1 MNHNS and CDR2 SASEGT. CDR3 length equals 14 residues. CDR3 amino acids: CASSGGQGTNEQFF. DNA of the CDR3: TGTGCCAGCAGCGGGGGGCAGGGTACGAATGAGCAGTTCTTC.

The table lists this clonotype with many counts. The chain uses TRBV20-1 and TRBJ1-2; D perhaps matches TRBD1 (6 bases). Germline loops: CDR1 DFQATT, CDR2 SNEGSKA (reference sequence). The CDR3 spans 14 residues. Trimming pared 0 bases from V and 9 bases from J, leaving 17 bases between. CDR3 protein: CSARDVRGSESYTF. CDR3 DNA: TGCAGTGCTAGAGATGTGAGGGGGTCAGAGAGCTACACCTTC.

The chain has TRBV28 and TRBJ2-1, with 11 bases lining up with TRBD2. Germline V gene data show CDR1 as MDHEN and CDR2 as SYDVKM. The CDR3 loop spans 17 amino acids. The V segment lost 5 bases and the J segment 11 bases; nucleotides outside the gene matches: 17. The CDR3 DNA reads TGTGCCAGCAGTCCTACAACTAGCGGGGGACCCCCGAGAAAGCAGTTCTTC. It is translated as CASSPTTSGGPPRKQFF.